This entry is about one T cell receptor beta chain. Its antigen is as yet unknown. Libraries were prepared by immunoSEQ multiplex PCR; TCRdb keeps only in-frame clonotypes and omits some of them. The sample has some 130,000 clones; roughly 90% are singletons. This entry comes from a study of T cell responses to AZD1222 COVID-19 vaccine. The CDR3 is 12 amino acids. Germline CDR1 reads LNHDA; CDR2 reads SQIVND (reference sequence). V lost 7 bases, J lost 6 bases, and 10 bases lay in between. Study-wide findings and caveats: Clonal diversity was possibly underestimated, and the donors were mostly white British, with more females. Baseline antibody screening turned up just a handful of seropositive AZD1222 recipients.

The sequences come from peripheral blood, collected on day 0 of AZD1222 vaccination. This chain uses TRBV19 with TRBJ1-5; D remains ambiguous. The clonotype comes from an adult in good health. CDR3 coding DNA: TGTGCCAGTAACATAGGAGGTCAGCCCCAGCATTTT. It specifies CASNIGGQPQHF.